These T cell receptor beta chains were read from a single sample in a study of blood T cells in healthy people across ages. MiXCR, run by TCRdb on the 5' RACE reads, gives a single entry per CDR3 protein. The sample consists of hundreds of thousands of distinct CDR3 sequences, 56% of them appearing once. Input material: blood. All receptors come from a man between 35 and 55 years old in good health. Both conserved end residues are part of each CDR3. The order of the fields is clone size, V gene, D gene, J gene, CDR3 DNA, CDR3 protein. A D gene is named only where the DNA matches it firmly. Expanded clones get a size class; other rows say once, few or many, or leave the size out.

abundance: few
v_gene: TRBV3-1
d_gene: TRBD1
j_gene: TRBJ2-3
CDR3nt: TGTGCCAGCAGCAACCCGGGACAGGGCACAGATACGCAGTATTTT
CDR3aa: CASSNPGQGTDTQYF

abundance: few
v_gene: TRBV21-1
d_gene: NA
j_gene: TRBJ2-7
CDR3nt: TGTGCCAGCAGCAGCATCTCGGTTGCTCTTATTTCCTCCGAGCAGTACTTC
CDR3aa: CASSSISVALISSEQYF

abundance: NA
v_gene: TRBV10-3
d_gene: TRBD1
j_gene: TRBJ1-6
CDR3nt: TGTGCCATCAAAAGACAGGGGGGAAATTCACCCCTCCACTTT
CDR3aa: CAIKRQGGNSPLHF

abundance: NA
v_gene: TRBV29-1
d_gene: TRBD2
j_gene: TRBJ2-1
CDR3nt: TGCAGCGTTGAGGGTACTAGCGGGATGGGAGGCTCCTACAATGAGCAGTTCTTC
CDR3aa: CSVEGTSGMGGSYNEQFF

abundance: few
v_gene: TRBV12-3/TRBV12-4
d_gene: TRBD2
j_gene: TRBJ2-5
CDR3nt: TGTGCCAGCAGTTTAGCGGGACTAGCGGGAAGGGGGCAAGAGACCCAGTACTTC
CDR3aa: CASSLAGLAGRGQETQYF

abundance: few
v_gene: TRBV20-1
d_gene: NA
j_gene: TRBJ2-3
CDR3nt: TGCAGTGCTAGAGAAAGAACAGCCCCGAGGGATACGCAGTATTTT
CDR3aa: CSARERTAPRDTQYF

abundance: NA
v_gene: TRBV7-9
d_gene: TRBD1
j_gene: TRBJ2-6
CDR3nt: TGTGCCAGCAGCCAAACGGACAGGGCCCTTTCTGGGGCCAACGTCCTGACTTTC
CDR3aa: CASSQTDRALSGANVLTF

abundance: NA
v_gene: TRBV20-1
d_gene: NA
j_gene: TRBJ2-5
CDR3nt: TGCAGTGCATTGACAGGTCGAGAACCAGGGGAGACCCAGTACTTC
CDR3aa: CSALTGREPGETQYF

abundance: few
v_gene: TRBV18
d_gene: NA
j_gene: TRBJ2-5
CDR3nt: TGTGCCAGCCAAGCCCAACGGGAAGAGACCCAGTACTTC
CDR3aa: CASQAQREETQYF

abundance: NA
v_gene: TRBV7-2
d_gene: TRBD1
j_gene: TRBJ2-5
CDR3nt: TGTGCCAGCAGCCCATGGGGGACAGGGTCCATACAAGAGACCCAGTACTTC
CDR3aa: CASSPWGTGSIQETQYF

abundance: NA
v_gene: TRBV12-3/TRBV12-4
d_gene: NA
j_gene: TRBJ2-4
CDR3nt: TGTGCCAGCAGTTTCGTCAGGGTAGACATTCAGTACTTC
CDR3aa: CASSFVRVDIQYF

abundance: NA
v_gene: TRBV4-1
d_gene: NA
j_gene: TRBJ2-1
CDR3nt: TGCGCCAGCAGCCAACCCGATGAGCAGTTCTTC
CDR3aa: CASSQPDEQFF

abundance: few
v_gene: TRBV29-1
d_gene: NA
j_gene: TRBJ2-5
CDR3nt: TGCAGCGTTATAAAGGGACAAGAGACCCAGTACTTC
CDR3aa: CSVIKGQETQYF